These T cell receptor beta chains were read from a single sample in a study of blood T cell repertoires in COVID-19. Clones were read by immunoSEQ multiplex PCR, and TCRdb kept only the in-frame ones, dropping some. The sample has 40,000 to 60,000 clones; more than 75% are singletons. Input material: peripheral blood. The receptors stem from a human donor in a cohort sampled during active COVID-19. Both conserved end residues are part of each CDR3. The D gene is left open where the match is weak. Clone size, where shown, is once, few, many, or a class for clones that have expanded.

j_call	v_call	d_call	clone_size	cdr3_nt	cdr3_aa
TRBJ2-3	TRBV5-1	.	.	TGCGCCAGCAGCTTGGGCGGGCTTGCTACTAGCACAGATACGCAGTATTTT	CASSLGGLATSTDTQYF
TRBJ1-1	TRBV2	.	.	TGTGCCAGCAACGGGGGGGTTGAGGGCACTGAAGCTTTCTTT	CASNGGVEGTEAFF
TRBJ2-7	TRBV30	.	few	TGTGCTTCAGACCGGGGGGCCGACGTACAGCAGTACTTC	CASDRGADVQQYF
TRBJ2-1	TRBV20-1	.	.	TGCAGTGCTATACGGGGGAATGAGCAGTTCTTC	CSAIRGNEQFF
TRBJ1-2	TRBV18	TRBD1	once	TGTGCCAGCTCACCACCGGGACAGGGGGGGAAAGGCTACACCTTC	CASSPPGQGGKGYTF
TRBJ2-7	TRBV9	TRBD1	.	TGTGCCAGCAGCGCCTTACAGGGGTACGAGCAGTACTTC	CASSALQGYEQYF
TRBJ1-6	TRBV4-1	.	once	TGCGCCAGCAGCCAAGTTCAGTCGGGGTATAATTCACCCCTCCACTTT	CASSQVQSGYNSPLHF
TRBJ1-2	TRBV29-1	TRBD1	once	TGCAGCGCCGTCACACAGGGGGACTATGGCTACACCTTC	CSAVTQGDYGYTF
TRBJ1-2	TRBV10-3	TRBD1	.	TGTGCCATCCTCGACCCCGGGACAGGCGACTACACCTTC	CAILDPGTGDYTF
TRBJ2-7	TRBV6-6	.	.	TGTGCCAGCATTATGGCAGGGATTGGCGAGCAGTACTTC	CASIMAGIGEQYF
TRBJ2-1	TRBV27	TRBD1	.	TGTGCCAGCAGCCTTCCGGACAGGGTCAATGAGCAGTTCTTC	CASSLPDRVNEQFF
TRBJ2-3	TRBV9	TRBD2	.	TGTGCCAGCAGCAAGTGGGGGGGGTTACGGACTAGCGGTTACACAGATACGCAGTATTTT	CASSKWGGLRTSGYTDTQYF
TRBJ1-3	TRBV5-1	.	.	TGCGCCAGCAGCCAGAATGGACAGCCTGGAAACACCATATATTTT	CASSQNGQPGNTIYF
TRBJ1-1	TRBV6-5	.	.	TGTGCCAGCAGTTACCAGGGTCTAGCTTTCTTT	CASSYQGLAFF
TRBJ2-7	TRBV12-3/TRBV12-4	.	.	TGTGCCAGCAGTCGGGGGTACGAGCAGTACTTC	CASSRGYEQYF
TRBJ1-3	TRBV5-4	TRBD1	.	TGTGCCAGCAGCTTTGACCCAACAGGGGGCGCGGGAAACACCATATATTTT	CASSFDPTGGAGNTIYF
TRBJ1-2	TRBV12-3/TRBV12-4	TRBD1	.	TGTGCCAGCAGTCCAGGGGGCTATGGCTACACCTTC	CASSPGGYGYTF
TRBJ2-2	TRBV14	.	.	TGTGCCAGCAGCCAAGATATCCGCGTGGCCGGGGAGCTGTTTTTT	CASSQDIRVAGELFF
TRBJ2-1	TRBV29-1	TRBD2	.	TGCAGCGTTGAAGTTTTAGCTAGCGGGAGCCTTTGGAATGAGCAGTTCTTC	CSVEVLASGSLWNEQFF
TRBJ2-7	TRBV10-2	.	.	TGCGCCAGCAGTGACCCCGCCGGGGGGCTTTACGAGCAGTACTTC	CASSDPAGGLYEQYF
TRBJ2-1	TRBV9	TRBD1	.	TGTGCCAGCAGCGTAGGTTGGGACAGGGGCAATGAGCAGTTCTTC	CASSVGWDRGNEQFF
TRBJ2-7	TRBV11-2	TRBD1	.	TGTGCCAGCAGCTTGGAGGTGGGACAGTACGAGCAGTACTTC	CASSLEVGQYEQYF
TRBJ2-2	TRBV5-4	.	.	TGTGCCAGCAGCTTGGGACAGGACGGCACCGGGGAGCTGTTTTTT	CASSLGQDGTGELFF
TRBJ1-4	TRBV6-6	TRBD1	.	TGTGCCAGCAGGGATGGACAGGGAGCGGAAAAACTGTTTTTT	CASRDGQGAEKLFF
TRBJ2-1	TRBV18	TRBD1	.	TGTGCCAGCTCACCATACACAGGGGGCTTGGATGAGCAGTTCTTC	CASSPYTGGLDEQFF
TRBJ2-3	TRBV5-1	TRBD2	.	TGCGCCAGCAGCTTGGCCTTGCGGGGGGCTAGCACAGATACGCAGTATTTT	CASSLALRGASTDTQYF
TRBJ2-1	TRBV2	TRBD2	.	TGTGCCAGCAGAGCGGGGGGGGTCTACAATGAGCAGTTCTTC	CASRAGGVYNEQFF
TRBJ2-7	TRBV30	.	.	TGTGCCTGGAGTGACAGGTTAGGGATCTACGAGCAGTACTTC	CAWSDRLGIYEQYF
TRBJ2-7	TRBV6-5	TRBD1	.	TGTGCCAGCAGTTACGTGACAGGGGACTACGAGCAGTACTTC	CASSYVTGDYEQYF
TRBJ1-5	TRBV2	.	.	TGTGCCAGCAGTGAAGGACCCAAGGGGAATCAGCCCCAGCATTTT	CASSEGPKGNQPQHF
TRBJ2-5	TRBV12-3/TRBV12-4	.	.	TGTGCCAGCAGTTTCGAAGAGACCCAGTACTTC	CASSFEETQYF
TRBJ2-2	TRBV6-5	TRBD1	.	TGTGCCAGCAGTTACTCGGGGACAGGGGGTACCGGGGAGCTGTTTTTT	CASSYSGTGGTGELFF
TRBJ2-3	TRBV5-1	.	.	TGCGCCAGCCGGGACTGGGACACAGATACGCAGTATTTT	CASRDWDTDTQYF
TRBJ2-7	TRBV9	.	.	TGTGCCAGCAGCTCAGGGAACAGGAACGAGCAGTACTTC	CASSSGNRNEQYF
TRBJ2-3	TRBV6-5	TRBD2	once	TGTGCCAGCAGGGGCCTAGCGGGAGGGGCAGATACGCAGTATTTT	CASRGLAGGADTQYF
TRBJ1-5	TRBV15	.	.	TGTGCCACCGGCCCTCCTTGGACGGGAAGTTTGGCCCAGCATTTT	CATGPPWTGSLAQHF
TRBJ2-7	TRBV28	TRBD1	.	TGTGCCAGCAGACGAGGGACAGGGGGTTTCTACGAGCAGTACTTC	CASRRGTGGFYEQYF
TRBJ1-6	TRBV5-4	TRBD1	.	TGTGCCAGCAGCCCGAAGGACAGGTTGAATTCACCCCTCCACTTT	CASSPKDRLNSPLHF
TRBJ2-7	TRBV6-5	.	.	TGTGCCAGCAGCTCAGAGGGATCCTCCTACGAGCAGTACTTC	CASSSEGSSYEQYF
TRBJ1-1	TRBV5-8	TRBD1	.	TGTGCCAGCAGCTTGGGACAGGGGTTTAATGAAGCTTTCTTT	CASSLGQGFNEAFF
TRBJ1-5	TRBV5-6	TRBD1	many	TGTGCCAGCAGCTTACAGGGGGCGCGGGGCAATCAGCCCCAGCATTTT	CASSLQGARGNQPQHF